This T cell receptor (beta chain) was observed in a study of shared clonotypes between healthy human individuals (dated by TCRdb to between 2020 and 2021). General notes on the study: The cohort included three men and a couple of women between 18 and 49 years of age. For each donor, CD4 naive and CD4 memory were each run on three plates, CD8 naive on two plates, and CD8 memory on one plate. To estimate repertoire size and how much clonotype sharing occurs between individuals, the study deeply sequenced the blood TCR repertoires of a handful of healthy adults. To increase sequencing depth and limit assay-specific biases, TCR repertoire library preparation and sequencing were carried out by different laboratories using diverse techniques. Leukapheresis yielded between about 0.85 and 9.5 billion PBMCs per donor.

V lost 6 bases and J lost 6 bases; the stretch between them is 16 bases long. From the cysteine through the phenylalanine, the CDR3 covers 14 amino acids. Of all the DNA, just the CDR3 is kept, 42 bases in frame from base 1. Looking up the germline V gene yields CDR1 SNHLY and CDR2 FYNNEI. Points on this clone: The target of this receptor is not known. Per-base qualities were not stored, and no clone one base away is much larger.

Using the deep immunoSEQ assay, multiplex PCR amplified TCR CDR3 regions from genomic DNA. Genomic DNA extracted from each cell subset was distributed evenly over all wells of several immunoSEQ 96-well plates, and each plate served as one replicate. For sorted subsets, roughly 200 ng genomic DNA, equal to approximately 30,000 T cell genomes, was loaded into each replicate PCR. Purified libraries were measured with a Qubit 3.0 fluorometer, size-checked on a Bioanalyzer 2100, and measured again with the KAPA Library Quantification kit. Every immunoSEQ 96-well plate was sequenced on a dedicated single-read 150-cycle Illumina NextSeq 550 flow cell. The paper's processing steps were these. Because the immunoSEQ output included only junctional sequences and no quality scores, the filtering could not be the same as the filtering used for full-length reads. Sequences were annotated with PyIR, a Python wrapper for IgBLAST v1.9, and V/J genes and CDR3 were assigned using IMGT germline references. Reads with weak V/J assignments (E-value above 1e-6), missing CDR3, stop codons, out-of-frame junctions, or ambiguous translated residues were removed. V3J clonotypes were defined as sequences sharing the same inferred V gene, J gene, and CDR3 amino acid sequence. Percentage overlap between repertoires was calculated by dividing the number of shared unique clonotypes by the size of the smaller repertoire. Repertoire richness was assessed with RTK rarefaction, the Chao1 estimator, and Recon v2.1 estimates of unobserved clonotypes. OLGA was used to compute generation probabilities for all TCRbeta clonotypes that the gDNA method yielded from several donors. TCRdb holds this immuneACCESS table with in-frame rearrangements only. Some clones are missing; in checked studies, unresolved V genes explain under half, and the rest has no known cause. That table is the source of V, J and clone size, and D and trimming were worked out from the DNA. This sample gives about 1.1 million clones in total; 77% of them show up just once. The biggest ten clones account for almost 0.9% of the sample.

What the authors observed across the whole study: Roughly 5.2% of naive CD4, around 3.5% of naive CD8, about 2.1% of memory CD4, and 0.35% to 0.5% of memory CD8 clonotypes were shared across a handful of donors. Incomplete sequencing was indicated by rarefaction of sorted-subset datasets, despite the large sequencing depth. The genetic and exposure-history diversity represented was limited by the small number of donors. Compared with non-shared clonotypes, the clonotypes found in all four sorted-subset donors had higher generation probabilities. Pairwise subsampling led to the expectation that sequencing depth would affect the degree of clonotype sharing among donors. Larger estimated clonotype richness was generally found for naive subsets than for memory subsets. Sampling was restricted to blood, and TCR repertoires in tissues likely differ from the TCR repertoires found in blood.

Donors were healthy HIV-negative adults with no recently reported acute infections or vaccinations. Every donor was a Caucasian adult living in Nashville, Tennessee, USA. CD4+ T cells were enriched by magnetic negative selection; naive cells were then positively selected on CD45RA, and the negative fraction formed the memory subset. Blood was obtained by leukapheresis, after which PBMCs were separated by Ficoll-Histopaque density gradient centrifugation and cryopreserved in liquid nitrogen vapor phase. Analytical flow cytometry was used to check the purity and quantity of each magnetically sorted T cell population. Genomic DNA was isolated from each sorted fraction and quantified by UV absorbance on a Nanodrop 2000c.

This receptor was taken from a man between 18 and 29 years old in good health. Some clones in this sample may be carry-over from other donors' samples. The sample consisted of memory CD4+ T cells from PBMCs. The intended sense of this specimen's cell subset or site label: CD45RA-negative fraction. The chain uses TRBV2 and TRBJ2-3, with TRBD1 tentatively as D gene (6 bases match). The sequenced DNA: TGTGCCAGCAGCAGGGAAGCGCAGGGGGATACGCAGTATTTT. This is translated as CASSREAQGDTQYF.